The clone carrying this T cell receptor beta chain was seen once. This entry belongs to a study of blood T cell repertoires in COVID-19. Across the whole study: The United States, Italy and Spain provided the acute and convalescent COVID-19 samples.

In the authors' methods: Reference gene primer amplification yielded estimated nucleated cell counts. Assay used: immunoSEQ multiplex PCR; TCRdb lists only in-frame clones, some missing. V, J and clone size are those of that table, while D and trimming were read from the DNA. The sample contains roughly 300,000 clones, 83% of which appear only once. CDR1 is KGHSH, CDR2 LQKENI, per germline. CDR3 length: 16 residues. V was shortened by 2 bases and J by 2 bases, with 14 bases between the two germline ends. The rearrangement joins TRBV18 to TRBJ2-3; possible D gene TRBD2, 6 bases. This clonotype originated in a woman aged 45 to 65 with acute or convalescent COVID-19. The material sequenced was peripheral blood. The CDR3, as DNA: TGTGCCAGCTCACCAATTCCCGGAGGGCACACAGATACGCAGTATTTT. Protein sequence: CASSPIPGGHTDTQYF.